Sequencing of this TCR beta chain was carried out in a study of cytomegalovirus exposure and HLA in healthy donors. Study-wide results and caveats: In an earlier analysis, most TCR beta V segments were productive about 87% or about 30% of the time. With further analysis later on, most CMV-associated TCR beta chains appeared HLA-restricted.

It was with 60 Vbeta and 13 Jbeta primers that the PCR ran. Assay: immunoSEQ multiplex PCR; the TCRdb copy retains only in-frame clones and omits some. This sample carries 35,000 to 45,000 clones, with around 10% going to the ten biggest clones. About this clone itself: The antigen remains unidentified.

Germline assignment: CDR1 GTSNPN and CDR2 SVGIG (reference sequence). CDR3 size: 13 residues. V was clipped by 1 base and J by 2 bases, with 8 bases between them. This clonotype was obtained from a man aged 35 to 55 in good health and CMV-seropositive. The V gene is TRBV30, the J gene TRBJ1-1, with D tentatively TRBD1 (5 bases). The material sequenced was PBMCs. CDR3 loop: CAWSGTGNTEAFF. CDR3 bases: TGTGCCTGGAGTGGAACAGGCAACACTGAAGCTTTCTTT.